The present entry profiles one T cell receptor (beta chain) with its context. This receptor's antigen is unknown. No much larger clonotype is one base removed from it; base qualities were not supplied. The sample belongs to a study of shared clonotypes between healthy human individuals (dated by TCRdb to between 2020 and 2021). Describing the broader study: The cohort included a few men and two women between 18 and 49 years of age. For each donor, CD4 naive and CD4 memory were each given three plates, CD8 naive was given two plates, and CD8 memory was given one plate. The study deeply sequenced blood TCR repertoires of about 5 healthy adults to estimate repertoire size and the extent of clonotype sharing between individuals. To increase sequencing depth and limit assay-specific biases, TCR repertoire library preparation and sequencing were carried out by different laboratories using diverse techniques. Each donor's leukapheresis produced roughly between about 0.8 and 10 billion PBMCs.

TCR CDR3 regions were amplified from genomic DNA by multiplex PCR using the deep immunoSEQ assay. Genomic DNA extracted from each cell subset was distributed evenly over all wells of several immunoSEQ 96-well plates, and each plate served as one replicate. For sorted subsets, approximately 210 ng genomic DNA, equal to 25,000 to 35,000 T cell genomes, was loaded into each replicate PCR. The purified libraries were quantified using a Qubit 3.0 fluorometer, sized with a Bioanalyzer 2100, and then quantified again using the KAPA Library Quantification kit. Every immunoSEQ 96-well plate was sequenced on a separate single-read 150-cycle Illumina NextSeq 550 flow cell. Regarding the original processing steps: Because only junctional sequences without quality scores were contained in the immunoSEQ output, filtering matching that applied to full-length reads could not be performed. Sequences were annotated with PyIR, a Python wrapper for IgBLAST v1.9, using IMGT germline references to assign V/J genes and CDR3. Reads with weak V/J assignments (E-value above 1e-6), missing CDR3, stop codons, out-of-frame junctions, or ambiguous translated residues were removed. V3J clonotypes were defined as sequences sharing an identical inferred V gene, J gene, and CDR3 amino acid sequence. To compute the percentage overlap between repertoires, the number of shared unique clonotypes was divided by the size of the smaller repertoire. Three approaches were used to assess repertoire richness: RTK rarefaction, the Chao1 estimator, and Recon v2.1 estimates of unobserved clonotypes. For all TCRbeta clonotypes obtained by the gDNA method from four donors, generation probabilities were computed with OLGA. TCRdb retrieved this table from immuneACCESS and kept in-frame rearrangements only. Not all clones are present; in checked studies, unresolved V genes account for under half, and no reason is known for the remainder. The D gene and trimming were derived from the DNA, and the V and J assignments and clone size from that table. The sample table shows roughly 2,500,000 clones, and more than 85% are seen once. The top ten constitute approximately 0.36% of the sample.

Findings and caveats that apply to the study as a whole: Sampling was limited to blood, and TCR repertoires in tissue likely differ from TCR repertoires in blood. Rarefaction of sorted-subset datasets indicated incomplete sequencing despite the large sequencing depth. Estimated clonotype richness was generally larger for naive than for memory subsets. Pairwise subsampling led to the expectation that sequencing depth would affect the degree of clonotype sharing among donors. Clonotypes shared by all four sorted-subset donors showed higher generation probabilities than non-shared clonotypes. About 4.5% of naive CD4, around 3.6% of naive CD8, approximately 2% of memory CD4, and 0.4% of memory CD8 clonotypes were shared across several donors. The small number of donors limited the genetic and exposure-history diversity represented.

Donors were healthy HIV-negative adults with no recently reported acute infections or vaccinations. Only Caucasian adults living in Nashville, Tennessee, USA were represented among the donors. CD4+ T cells were enriched through magnetic negative selection, after which naive cells were positively selected on CD45RA and the remaining negative fraction served as the memory subset. Blood was obtained by leukapheresis, after which PBMCs were separated by Ficoll-Histopaque density gradient centrifugation and cryopreserved in liquid nitrogen vapor phase. Purity and quantity of every magnetically sorted T cell population were checked by analytical flow cytometry. Genomic DNA was isolated from every sorted fraction and measured by UV absorbance on a Nanodrop 2000c. The junction carries 9 bases between V and J, which are trimmed by 6 bases and 0 bases respectively. Taken from the germline V gene, the CDR1 and CDR2 loops are MNHEY and SVGAGI. Counted from cysteine to phenylalanine, this CDR3 has 14 amino acids. Of all the DNA, just the CDR3 is kept, 42 bases in frame from base 1.

The chain is encoded by TRBV6-5 joined to TRBJ1-5; TRBD1 is a possible D gene, resting on 5 matching bases. This sequence was found in a man aged 18-30 years in good health. Some clones in this sample may be carry-over from other donors' samples. The specimen sequenced was naive CD4+ T cells from PBMCs. The cell subset or site label here, explained by the study, means: CD45RA+ positively selected. The CDR3 sequence is CASRRDPSNQPQHF. The nucleotide sequence reads as follows: TGTGCCAGCAGGAGGGACCCTAGCAATCAGCCCCAGCATTTT.